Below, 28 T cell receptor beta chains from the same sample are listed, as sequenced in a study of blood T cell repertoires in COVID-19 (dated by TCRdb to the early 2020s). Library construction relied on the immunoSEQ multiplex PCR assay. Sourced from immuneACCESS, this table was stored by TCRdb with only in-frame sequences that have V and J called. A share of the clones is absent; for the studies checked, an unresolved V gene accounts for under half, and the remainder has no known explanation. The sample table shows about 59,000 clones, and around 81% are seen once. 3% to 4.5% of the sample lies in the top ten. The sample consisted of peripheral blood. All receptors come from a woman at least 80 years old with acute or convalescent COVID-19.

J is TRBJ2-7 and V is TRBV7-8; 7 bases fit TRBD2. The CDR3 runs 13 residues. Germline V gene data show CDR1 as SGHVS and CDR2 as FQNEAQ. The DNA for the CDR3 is TGTGCAGCGGGGACTAATGCTAACTACGAGCAGTACTTC. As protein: CAAGTNANYEQYF.

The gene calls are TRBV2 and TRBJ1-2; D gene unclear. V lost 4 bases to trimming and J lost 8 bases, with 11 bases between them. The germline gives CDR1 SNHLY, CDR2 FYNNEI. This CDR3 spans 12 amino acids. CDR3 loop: CASSATQLGYTF. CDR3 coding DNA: TGTGCCAGCAGTGCCACCCAACTCGGCTACACCTTC.

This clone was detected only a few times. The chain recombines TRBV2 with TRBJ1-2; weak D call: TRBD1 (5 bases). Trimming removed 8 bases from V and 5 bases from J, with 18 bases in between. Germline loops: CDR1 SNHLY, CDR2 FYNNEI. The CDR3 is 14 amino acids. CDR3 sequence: CASLVTETLYGYTF. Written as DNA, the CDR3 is TGTGCCAGCTTAGTGACAGAAACGCTTTATGGCTACACCTTC.

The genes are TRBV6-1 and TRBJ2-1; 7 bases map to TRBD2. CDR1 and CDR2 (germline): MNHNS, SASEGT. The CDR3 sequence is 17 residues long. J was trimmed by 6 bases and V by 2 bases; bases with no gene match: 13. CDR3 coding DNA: TGTGCCAGCAGTGAAATCCTCGCGGGAGCTATTGGCAATGAGCAGTTCTTC. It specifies CASSEILAGAIGNEQFF.

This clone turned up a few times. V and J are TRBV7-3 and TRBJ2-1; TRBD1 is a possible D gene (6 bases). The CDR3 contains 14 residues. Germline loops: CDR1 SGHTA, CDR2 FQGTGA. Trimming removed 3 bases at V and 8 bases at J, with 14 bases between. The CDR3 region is CASSLDRGSDEQFF. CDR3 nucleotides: TGTGCCAGCAGCTTGGACAGAGGGAGTGATGAGCAGTTCTTC.

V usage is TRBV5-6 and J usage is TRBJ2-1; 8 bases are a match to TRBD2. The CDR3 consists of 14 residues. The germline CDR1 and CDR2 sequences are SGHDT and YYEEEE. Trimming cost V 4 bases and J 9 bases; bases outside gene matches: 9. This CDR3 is CASSPGLASREQFF. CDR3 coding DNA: TGTGCCAGCAGCCCCGGACTAGCCTCTCGTGAGCAGTTCTTC.

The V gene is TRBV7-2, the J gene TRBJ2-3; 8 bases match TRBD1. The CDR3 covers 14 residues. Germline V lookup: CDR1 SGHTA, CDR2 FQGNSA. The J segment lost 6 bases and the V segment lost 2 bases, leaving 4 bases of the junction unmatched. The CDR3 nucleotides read TGTGCCAGCAGCTTATCAACAGGGGGGGATACGCAGTATTTT. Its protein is CASSLSTGGDTQYF.

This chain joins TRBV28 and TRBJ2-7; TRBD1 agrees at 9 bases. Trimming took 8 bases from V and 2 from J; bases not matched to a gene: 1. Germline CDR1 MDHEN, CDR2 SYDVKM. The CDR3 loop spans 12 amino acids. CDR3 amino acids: CASRDRAYEQYF. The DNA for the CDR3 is TGTGCCAGCCGGGACAGGGCCTACGAGCAGTACTTC.

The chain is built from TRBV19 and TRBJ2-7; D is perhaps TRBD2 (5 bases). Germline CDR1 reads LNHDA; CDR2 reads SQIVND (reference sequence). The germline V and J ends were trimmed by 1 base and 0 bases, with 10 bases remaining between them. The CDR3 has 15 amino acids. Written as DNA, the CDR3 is TGTGCCAGTAGTATAGGAGGGAAAGCCTCCTACGAGCAGTACTTC. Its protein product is CASSIGGKASYEQYF.

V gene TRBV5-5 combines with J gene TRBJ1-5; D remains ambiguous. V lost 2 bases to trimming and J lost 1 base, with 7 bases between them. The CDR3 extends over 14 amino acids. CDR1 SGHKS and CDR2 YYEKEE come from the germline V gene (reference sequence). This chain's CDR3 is CASSLTVSNQPQHF. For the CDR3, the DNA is TGTGCCAGCAGCTTAACGGTAAGCAATCAGCCCCAGCATTTT.

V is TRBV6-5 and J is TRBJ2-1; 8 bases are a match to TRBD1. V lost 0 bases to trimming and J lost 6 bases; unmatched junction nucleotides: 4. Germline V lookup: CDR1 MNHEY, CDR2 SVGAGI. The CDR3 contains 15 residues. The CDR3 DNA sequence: TGTGCCAGCAGTTACTCTCGAACAGGGGGCAATGAGCAGTTCTTC. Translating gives CASSYSRTGGNEQFF.

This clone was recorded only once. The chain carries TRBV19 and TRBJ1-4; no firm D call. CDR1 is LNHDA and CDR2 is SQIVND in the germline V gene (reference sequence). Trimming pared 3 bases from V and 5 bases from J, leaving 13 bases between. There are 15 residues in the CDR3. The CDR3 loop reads CASSIGRGINEKLFF. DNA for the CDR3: TGTGCCAGTAGTATTGGTAGAGGGATCAATGAAAAACTGTTTTTT.

The CDR3: CASSQMNRGVDGYTF. The CDR3 DNA reads as TGTGCCAGCAGCCAAATGAACAGGGGAGTAGATGGCTACACCTTC. V gene TRBV2 combines with J gene TRBJ1-2; TRBD1 matches at 7 bases. V shed 6 bases and J 6 bases; nucleotides not matched to a gene: 13. The germline CDR1 and CDR2 sequences are SNHLY and FYNNEI. This CDR3 contains 15 residues.

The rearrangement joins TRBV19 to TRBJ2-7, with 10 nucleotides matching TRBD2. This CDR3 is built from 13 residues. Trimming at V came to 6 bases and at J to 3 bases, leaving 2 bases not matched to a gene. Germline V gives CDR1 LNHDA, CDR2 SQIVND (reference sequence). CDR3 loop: CASRPSGGYEQYF. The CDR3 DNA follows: TGTGCCAGTAGGCCTAGCGGGGGCTACGAGCAGTACTTC.

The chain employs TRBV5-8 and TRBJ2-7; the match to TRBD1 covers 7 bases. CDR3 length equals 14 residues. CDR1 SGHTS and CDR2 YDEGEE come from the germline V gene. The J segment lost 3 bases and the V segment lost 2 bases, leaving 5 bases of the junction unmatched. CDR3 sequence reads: CASSLQGLSYEQYF. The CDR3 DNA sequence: TGTGCCAGCAGCTTACAGGGGCTCAGCTACGAGCAGTACTTC.

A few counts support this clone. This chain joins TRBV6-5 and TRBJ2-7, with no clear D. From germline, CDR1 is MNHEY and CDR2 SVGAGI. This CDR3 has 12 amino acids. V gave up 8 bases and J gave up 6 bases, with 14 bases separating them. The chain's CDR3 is CASRVSPFEQYF. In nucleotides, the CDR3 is TGTGCCAGCCGGGTATCCCCTTTCGAGCAGTACTTC.

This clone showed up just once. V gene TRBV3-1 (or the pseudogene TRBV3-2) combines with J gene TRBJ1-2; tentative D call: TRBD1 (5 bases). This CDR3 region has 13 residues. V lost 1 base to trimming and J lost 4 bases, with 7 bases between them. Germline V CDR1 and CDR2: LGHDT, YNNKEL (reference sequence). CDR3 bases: TGTGCCAGCAGCCAAGCAGGGCTCTATGGCTACACCTTC. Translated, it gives CASSQAGLYGYTF.

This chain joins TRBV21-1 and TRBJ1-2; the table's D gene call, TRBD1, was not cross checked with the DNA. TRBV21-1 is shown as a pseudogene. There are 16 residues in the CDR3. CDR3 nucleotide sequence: TGTGCCAGCAGCTGGACCGGACAGGTCTTTAACTATGGCTACACCTTC. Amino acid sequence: CASSWTGQVFNYGYTF.

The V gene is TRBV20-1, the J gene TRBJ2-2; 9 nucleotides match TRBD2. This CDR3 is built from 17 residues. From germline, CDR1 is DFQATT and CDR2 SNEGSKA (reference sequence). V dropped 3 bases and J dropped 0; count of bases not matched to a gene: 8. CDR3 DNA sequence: TGCAGTGCTAGTAAGGTAGCGGGGGCCTCGAACACCGGGGAGCTGTTTTTT. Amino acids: CSASKVAGASNTGELFF.

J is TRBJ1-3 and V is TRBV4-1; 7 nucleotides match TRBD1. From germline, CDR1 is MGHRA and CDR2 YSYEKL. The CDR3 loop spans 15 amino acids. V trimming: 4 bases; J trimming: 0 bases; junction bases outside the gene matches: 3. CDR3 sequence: CASSLQGNSGNTIYF. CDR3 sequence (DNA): TGCGCCAGCAGCCTACAGGGGAACTCTGGAAACACCATATATTTT.

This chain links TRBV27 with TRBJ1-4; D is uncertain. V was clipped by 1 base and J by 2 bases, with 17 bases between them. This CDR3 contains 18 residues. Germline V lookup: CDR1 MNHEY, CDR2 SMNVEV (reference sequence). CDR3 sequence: CASSLYSPLSRTNEKLFF. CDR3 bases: TGTGCCAGCAGTTTATATTCTCCCCTCTCTCGTACTAATGAAAAACTGTTTTTT. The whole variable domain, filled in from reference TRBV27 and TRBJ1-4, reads EAQVTQNPRYLITVTGKKLTVTCSQNMNHEYMSWYRQDPGLGLRQIYYSMNVEVTDKGDVPEGYKVSRKEKRNFPLILESPSPNQTSLYFCASSLYSPLSRTNEKLFFGSGTQLSVL.

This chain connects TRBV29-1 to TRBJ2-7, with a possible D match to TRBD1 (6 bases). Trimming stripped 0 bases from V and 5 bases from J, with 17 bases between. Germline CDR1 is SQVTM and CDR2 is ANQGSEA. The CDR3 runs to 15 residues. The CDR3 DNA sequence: TGCAGCGTTGAAGATCAGGGCAGGGGATCCCACGAGCAGTACTTC. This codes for CSVEDQGRGSHEQYF.

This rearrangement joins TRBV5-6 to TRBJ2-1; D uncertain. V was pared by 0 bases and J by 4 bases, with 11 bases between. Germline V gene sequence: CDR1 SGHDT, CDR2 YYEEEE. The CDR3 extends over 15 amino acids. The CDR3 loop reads CASSLAGGLYNEQFF. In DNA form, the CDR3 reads TGTGCCAGCAGCTTGGCCGGCGGTTTGTACAATGAGCAGTTCTTC.

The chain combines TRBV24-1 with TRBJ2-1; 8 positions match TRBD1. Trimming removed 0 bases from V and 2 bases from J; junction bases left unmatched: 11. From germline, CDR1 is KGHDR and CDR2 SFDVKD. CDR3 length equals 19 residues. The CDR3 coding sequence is TGTGCCACCAGTGATTTGAGGCAGGGGGCGACGAGTCCCTACAATGAGCAGTTCTTC. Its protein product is CATSDLRQGATSPYNEQFF.

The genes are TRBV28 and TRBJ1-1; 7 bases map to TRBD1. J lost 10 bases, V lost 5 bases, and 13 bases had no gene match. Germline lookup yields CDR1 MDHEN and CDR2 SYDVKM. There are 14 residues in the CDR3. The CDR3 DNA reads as TGTGCCAGCAGTACCCAAACAGGGGCCGGGGGAGCTTTCTTT. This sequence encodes CASSTQTGAGGAFF.

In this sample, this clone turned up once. The CDR3 here is CASSFTAGEQFF. The CDR3 bases are TGTGCCAGCAGCTTTACCGCAGGGGAGCAGTTCTTC. The chain employs TRBV5-4 and TRBJ2-1, with D possibly being TRBD1 (5 bases). Germline CDR1 is SGHNT and CDR2 is YYREEE (reference sequence). The CDR3 contains 12 residues. Trimming stripped 2 bases from V and 10 bases from J, with 10 bases between.

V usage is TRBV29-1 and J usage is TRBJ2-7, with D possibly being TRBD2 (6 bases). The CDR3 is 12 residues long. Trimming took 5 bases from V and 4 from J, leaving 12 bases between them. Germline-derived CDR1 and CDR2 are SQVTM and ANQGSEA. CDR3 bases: TGCAGCGTTAACGTCGGGGGATACGAGCAGTACTTC. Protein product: CSVNVGGYEQYF.

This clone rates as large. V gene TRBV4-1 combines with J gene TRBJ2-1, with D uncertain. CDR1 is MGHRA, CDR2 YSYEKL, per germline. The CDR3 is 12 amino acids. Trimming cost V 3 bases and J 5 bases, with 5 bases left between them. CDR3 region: CASSQENNEQFF. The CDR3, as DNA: TGCGCCAGCAGCCAGGAGAACAATGAGCAGTTCTTC.